The 32 T cell receptor beta chains below all came from one sample that was sequenced in a study of cytomegalovirus exposure and HLA in healthy donors. Libraries were prepared by immunoSEQ multiplex PCR; TCRdb keeps only in-frame clonotypes and omits some of them. Of about 220,000 clones listed, approximately 88% are singletons. Material: PBMCs. These receptor sequences come from a woman aged 25 to 45 in good health and CMV-seropositive.

The chain carries TRBV6-5 and TRBJ2-7, with a weak D call TRBD2 (6 bases). Germline loops: CDR1 MNHEY, CDR2 SVGAGI. Trimming took off 6 bases at V and 2 bases at J, with 17 bases between the two ends. This CDR3 is 15 amino acids long. Here the CDR3 reads CASSLRDSRTYEQYF. The CDR3 DNA is TGTGCCAGCAGCCTCCGGGACTCCCGAACCTACGAGCAGTACTTC.

This chain uses TRBV5-1 with TRBJ2-4, with a tentative D call TRBD1 (7 bases). Trimming pared 10 bases from V and 0 bases from J, leaving 20 bases between. CDR1 is SGHRS and CDR2 is YFSETQ in the germline V gene. The CDR3 runs 16 residues. The chain's CDR3 is CASKDAGGLAKNIQYF. The DNA of the CDR3 is TGCGCCTCGAAGGACGCAGGGGGGCTAGCCAAAAACATTCAGTACTTC.

The V gene is TRBV6-1, the J gene TRBJ1-5; D gene unclear. This CDR3 is built from 13 residues. V was pared by 6 bases and J by 4 bases, with 10 bases between. Germline-derived CDR1 and CDR2 are MNHNS and SASEGT. The CDR3 bases are TGTGCCAGCAGCCCCGCCGGGAATCAGCCCCAGCATTTT. It codes for CASSPAGNQPQHF.

This chain connects TRBV2 to TRBJ2-7; D is ambiguous. Germline V CDR1 and CDR2: SNHLY, FYNNEI. V lost 9 bases and J lost 3, with 9 bases in between. This CDR3 is built from 11 residues. CDR3 protein: CARGRGYEQYF. CDR3 DNA: TGTGCCAGGGGTCGCGGCTACGAGCAGTACTTC.

The chain carries TRBV7-2 and TRBJ2-7; possible D gene TRBD1, 6 bases. Germline CDR1 is SGHTA and CDR2 is FQGNSA. The CDR3 spans 15 residues. V was clipped by 2 bases and J by 1 base, with 12 bases between them. CDR3 in amino acids: CASSLRTVRSYEQYF. CDR3 sequence (DNA): TGTGCCAGCAGCTTAAGGACAGTCCGATCCTACGAGCAGTACTTC.

This clone has a handful of counts. The chain employs TRBV27 and TRBJ1-5; 11 bases agree with TRBD1. Trimming cost V 5 bases and J 6 bases; bases outside gene matches: 3. This CDR3 region has 14 residues. The germline gives CDR1 MNHEY, CDR2 SMNVEV (reference sequence). For the CDR3, the DNA is TGTGCCAGCAGTGGACAGGGGGCTGGTCAGCCCCAGCATTTT. Its protein is CASSGQGAGQPQHF.

The chain joins TRBV4-3 to TRBJ2-7, with 12 bases lining up with TRBD1. Germline V gene lookup returns CDR1 LGHNA and CDR2 YSLEER. The J segment lost 5 bases and the V segment lost 4 bases, leaving 9 bases of the junction unmatched. The CDR3 sequence is 16 residues long. DNA of the CDR3: TGCGCCAGCAGCCCGATAGCCGGGACAGGGGGCCACGAGCAGTACTTC. Translation gives CASSPIAGTGGHEQYF.

A note on this clone: Other DNA sequences in this specimen translate into the identical CDR3. J is TRBJ1-1 and V is TRBV9; tentative D call: TRBD1 (5 bases). Trimming removed 0 bases from V and 3 bases from J, with 12 bases in between. Per the germline V gene, CDR1 is SGDLS and CDR2 is YYNGEE. This CDR3 region has 15 residues. The CDR3 here is CASSVGAGRDTEAFF. Written as DNA, the CDR3 is TGTGCCAGCAGCGTAGGGGCAGGGCGGGACACTGAAGCTTTCTTT.

The chain joins TRBV30 to TRBJ2-7; a weak D match, TRBD2 (6 bases). V lost 7 bases to trimming and J lost 0 bases, with 10 bases between them. CDR3 length: 12 amino acids. Germline CDR1 reads GTSNPN; CDR2 reads SVGIG (reference sequence). The CDR3 here is CASDYSSYEQYF. The CDR3 nucleotides are TGTGCCTCGGACTATAGCTCCTACGAGCAGTACTTC.

The V call is TRBV7-6, the J call TRBJ1-2; D remains unclear. This CDR3 has 14 amino acids. Germline CDR1 SGHVS, CDR2 FNYEAQ. Trimming cost V 1 base and J 3 bases, with 9 bases left between them. The CDR3 DNA reads TGTGCCAGCAGCTTAGATCCTAGCTACTATGGCTACACCTTC. It encodes CASSLDPSYYGYTF.

The chain recombines TRBV6-1 with TRBJ2-7, with TRBD2 identical over 9 bases. The CDR3 totals 15 residues. The V gene end was trimmed by 2 bases and the J gene end by 1 base; junction bases not matched to a gene: 3. Germline V CDR1 and CDR2: MNHNS, SASEGT. CDR3 bases: TGTGCCAGCAGTGAACTAGCGGGATGGTCCTACGAGCAGTACTTC. It translates to CASSELAGWSYEQYF.

The rearrangement links TRBV4-1 to TRBJ1-2; 8 nucleotides line up with TRBD1. V gave up 4 bases and J gave up 7 bases; unmatched junction bases: 17. Per the germline V gene, CDR1 is MGHRA and CDR2 is YSYEKL. CDR3 size: 17 residues. The CDR3 is CASSLGGLQGARVGYTF. In nucleotides, the CDR3 is TGCGCCAGCAGCCTAGGAGGGTTGCAGGGGGCGCGAGTTGGCTACACCTTC.

This rearrangement joins TRBV19 to TRBJ2-5, with 10 bases lining up with TRBD1. V shed 4 bases, J shed 3 bases, and the junction held 11 bases outside the gene matches. Germline V lookup: CDR1 LNHDA, CDR2 SQIVND (reference sequence). This CDR3 has 17 amino acids. In nucleotides, the CDR3 is TGTGCCAGTAGTAACCCGGGACAGGGGATTCGGAAAGAGACCCAGTACTTC. Translated, it gives CASSNPGQGIRKETQYF.

The J gene is TRBJ1-1, the V gene TRBV27, with unresolved D. CDR3 length: 14 residues. The ends were cut back, 6 bases at V and 0 bases at J, with 11 bases in the middle. Per germline, CDR1 MNHEY and CDR2 SMNVEV (reference sequence). CDR3 sequence (DNA): TGTGCCAGCAGACCCCGGGATCTGAACACTGAAGCTTTCTTT. This codes for CASRPRDLNTEAFF.

The chain has TRBV6-1 and TRBJ2-2, with D maybe TRBD2 (6 bases). CDR1 is MNHNS, CDR2 SASEGT, per germline. This CDR3 spans 14 amino acids. V was cut by 2 bases and J by 3 bases, with 7 bases left in between. The CDR3 DNA reads TGTGCCAGCAGTGAAACTAGCTACACCGGGGAGCTGTTTTTT. Encoded protein: CASSETSYTGELFF.

The chain links TRBV4-1 to TRBJ2-1; D might be TRBD1 or TRBD2, each matching 5 bases. Deletions cut 4 bases from V and 3 bases from J, with 13 bases between. Germline CDR1 MGHRA, CDR2 YSYEKL. This CDR3 contains 15 residues. This CDR3 is CASSRRDLSYNEQFF. The CDR3 DNA reads TGCGCCAGCAGCCGCCGGGACCTCAGCTACAATGAGCAGTTCTTC.

V is TRBV7-2 and J is TRBJ1-2; 7 bases are shared with TRBD1. CDR1 and CDR2 (germline): SGHTA, FQGNSA. V lost 5 bases to trimming and J lost 2 bases; unmatched junction nucleotides: 2. The CDR3 has 13 residues. CDR3 loop: CASSEQGNYGYTF. The CDR3 region has the DNA TGTGCCAGCAGCGAACAGGGGAACTATGGCTACACCTTC.

V gene TRBV5-1 combines with J gene TRBJ1-1, with D possibly being TRBD1 (6 bases). CDR3 length: 15 amino acids. With 1 base removed from V and 1 base from J, the gap between germline ends came to 11 bases. Per the germline V gene, CDR1 is SGHRS and CDR2 is YFSETQ. This chain's CDR3 is CASSLYAGANTEAFF. CDR3 nucleotide sequence: TGCGCCAGCAGCTTGTATGCGGGGGCGAACACTGAAGCTTTCTTT. Variable domain in full (rest from reference TRBV5-1 and TRBJ1-1): KAGVTQTPRYLIKTRGQQVTLSCSPISGHRSVSWYQQTPGQGLQFLFEYFSETQRNKGNFPGRFSGRQFSNSRSEMNVSTLELGDSALYLCASSLYAGANTEAFFGQGTRLTVV.

This clone was found once. The chain links TRBV2 to TRBJ2-5; D gene ambiguous. Germline V gene sequence: CDR1 SNHLY, CDR2 FYNNEI. V gave up 8 bases and J gave up 2 bases, with 9 bases separating them. The CDR3 has 12 amino acids. CDR3 nucleotides: TGTGCCAGCCGTGTACGGCAAGAGACCCAGTACTTC. This encodes CASRVRQETQYF. The variable domain in full, completed from reference TRBV2 and TRBJ2-5, reads EPEVTQTPSHQVTQMGQEVILRCVPISNHLYFYWYRQILGQKVEFLVSFYNNEISEKSEIFDDQFSVERPDGSNFTLKIRSTKLEDSAMYFCASRVRQETQYFGPGTRLLVL.

The chain links TRBV27 to TRBJ1-5; a possible D gene is TRBD1 (6 bases). CDR3 length: 15 amino acids. Between the trimmed V and J ends, which lost 0 bases and 7 bases, there was a span of 13 bases. Germline V lookup: CDR1 MNHEY, CDR2 SMNVEV (reference sequence). CDR3 sequence reads: CASSLSWGAGQPQHF. The CDR3, as DNA: TGTGCCAGCAGTTTATCGTGGGGGGCTGGCCAGCCCCAGCATTTT.

The CDR3 here is CASSPRSEWSGNTIYF. CDR3 in DNA: TGTGCCAGCAGCCCACGCTCGGAGTGGTCTGGAAACACCATATATTTT. J is TRBJ1-3 and V is TRBV7-3; no definite D call. The CDR3 totals 16 residues. With 5 bases removed from V and 1 base from J, the gap between germline ends came to 15 bases. The germline gives CDR1 SGHTA, CDR2 FQGTGA.

The DNA for the CDR3 is TGTGCCAGCAGCTTCAGTACTAGCGGCTCCTACGAGCAGTACTTC. This codes for CASSFSTSGSYEQYF. The rearrangement uses TRBV11-2 and TRBJ2-7, with TRBD2 identical over 8 bases. The CDR3 runs to 15 residues. Germline V gives CDR1 SGHAT, CDR2 FQNNGV. The V and J ends lost 3 bases and 0 bases, in that order; junction bases with no gene match: 4.

The chain employs TRBV5-6 and TRBJ1-1; D remains unclear. This CDR3 comprises 12 residues. The germline V and J ends were trimmed by 1 base and 7 bases, with 8 bases remaining between them. Germline V gene lookup returns CDR1 SGHDT and CDR2 YYEEEE. Here the CDR3 reads CASSLSLLEAFF. The DNA of the CDR3 is TGTGCCAGCAGCTTGTCACTGCTTGAAGCTTTCTTT. Full variable domain (remainder filled in from reference TRBV5-6 and TRBJ1-1): DAGVTQSPTHLIKTRGQQVTLRCSPKSGHDTVSWYQQALGQGPQFIFQYYEEEERQRGNFPDRFSGHQFPNYSSELNVNALLLGDSALYLCASSLSLLEAFFGQGTRLTVV.

In this sample, this clone turned up once. V and J are TRBV2 and TRBJ2-1; 9 bases line up with TRBD1. Germline V gene data show CDR1 as SNHLY and CDR2 as FYNNEI. The length of the CDR3 is 15 residues. Unmatched junction bases numbered 5, after V lost 5 bases and J lost 3 bases. DNA for the CDR3: TGTGCCAGCAGTTCGACAGGGGGGTTCTACAATGAGCAGTTCTTC. Its protein is CASSSTGGFYNEQFF.

This clone appeared a few times. The genes are TRBV28 and TRBJ2-7; possibly TRBD2 for D (5 bases). V gave up 4 bases and J gave up 2 bases, with 18 bases separating them. This CDR3 has 16 amino acids. Germline CDR1 is MDHEN and CDR2 is SYDVKM. CDR3 residues: CASSSVGRAQAYEQYF. The CDR3 nucleotides are TGTGCCAGCAGTTCGGTTGGGCGGGCGCAGGCCTACGAGCAGTACTTC. The full variable domain, its missing parts supplied by reference TRBV28 and TRBJ2-7, is DVKVTQSSRYLVKRTGEKVFLECVQDMDHENMFWYRQDPGLGLRLIYFSYDVKMKEKGDIPEGYSVSREKKERFSLILESASTNQTSMYLCASSSVGRAQAYEQYFGPGTRLTVT.

This chain links TRBV28 with TRBJ1-5; TRBD1 aligns across 9 bases. The junction had 9 bases not matched to a gene; V was cut back by 6 bases and J by 0 bases. The CDR3 spans 17 residues. The germline CDR1 and CDR2 sequences are MDHEN and SYDVKM. In nucleotides, the CDR3 is TGTGCCAGCAGAGACCGGGACAGGGCCTATAGCAATCAGCCCCAGCATTTT. It specifies CASRDRDRAYSNQPQHF.

This chain uses TRBV30 with TRBJ2-7, with 12 bases matching TRBD2. In germline, CDR1 is GTSNPN, CDR2 SVGIG (reference sequence). The CDR3 is made up of 14 amino acids. The trim removed 0 bases at V and 6 bases at J, leaving 3 bases unmatched. CDR3 nucleotides: TGTGCCTGGAGTGTAGGACTAGCGGGGATCGAGCAGTACTTC. Protein: CAWSVGLAGIEQYF.

The table lists this clone with a count of one. The V call is TRBV28, the J call TRBJ2-3; D unresolved. This CDR3 region has 14 residues. The germline CDR1 and CDR2 sequences are MDHEN and SYDVKM. V shed 2 bases and J shed 2 bases, with 8 bases lying between them. CDR3 in DNA: TGTGCCAGCAGTTTACCCCTAGACACAGATACGCAGTATTTT. Translated, it gives CASSLPLDTDTQYF.

In nucleotides, the CDR3 is TGTGGAGCTGGGGAAAGGTTTAGCAATCAGCCCCAGCATTTT. It codes for CGAGERFSNQPQHF. The V call is TRBV28, the J call TRBJ1-5; D is unresolved. CDR1 is MDHEN and CDR2 is SYDVKM in the germline V gene. This CDR3 contains 14 residues.

The genes are TRBV7-6 and TRBJ1-3; weak D call: TRBD1 (6 bases). Trimming removed 3 bases at V and 2 bases at J, with 17 bases between. In germline, CDR1 is SGHVS, CDR2 FNYEAQ. The CDR3 contains 17 residues. The CDR3 sequence is CASSFGLTGGTGNTIYF. The CDR3 nucleotides are TGTGCCAGCAGCTTCGGGTTAACCGGGGGCACTGGAAACACCATATATTTT.

The genes are TRBV5-1 and TRBJ2-7; 9 nucleotides line up with TRBD1. The CDR3 is 12 amino acids. V shed 5 bases, J shed 4 bases, and the junction held 1 base outside the gene matches. The germline V gene has CDR1 SGHRS and CDR2 YFSETQ. The CDR3 coding sequence is TGCGCCAGCAGTGACAGGGGGTACGAGCAGTACTTC. Its protein is CASSDRGYEQYF.

The CDR3 nucleotides are TGCGCCAGCAGCCGAGTTGGGGAGACCCAGTACTTC. This codes for CASSRVGETQYF. The chain combines TRBV5-1 with TRBJ2-5; D is uncertain. V lost 4 bases and J lost 5, with 9 bases in between. The CDR3 is 12 residues long. Germline V CDR1 and CDR2: SGHRS, YFSETQ.